This T cell receptor beta chain was captured in a study of T cells in tuberculosis. Each donor contributed about 100,000 T cells on average, unsorted. This table comes from immunoSEQ multiplex PCR, and its TCRdb copy is limited to in-frame clones, with some not included. The sample consists of 35,000 to 40,000 clones, around 93% of them appearing once. The CDR3 spans 11 residues. The V end was cut by 7 bases, the J end by 0 bases, with 6 bases between. In germline, CDR1 is DFQATT, CDR2 SNEGSKA (reference sequence). This sequence joins TRBV20-1 and TRBJ2-5; D call uncertain. The sample taken for sequencing was PBMCs. The clonotype comes from a donor between 5 and 29 years old with latent tuberculosis or without tuberculosis infection. Some clones in this sample may be carry-over from other donors' samples. CDR3 residues: CSGSDQETQYF. The CDR3, as DNA: TGCAGTGGCAGTGACCAAGAGACCCAGTACTTC.